These 13 T cell receptor beta chains share one sample of origin, sequenced in a study of vaccination effects on CD4 cells after COVID-19 (dated 2022 in TCRdb). The library was produced with the immunoSEQ multiplex PCR assay. This is the immuneACCESS table as TCRdb keeps it, with only in-frame sequences that have V and J called. A part of the clones is gone; compared with another copy, unresolved V genes explain less than half, and the rest is unexplained. A total of tens of thousands of clones appear in this sample, 65% of them only once. 9.9% of the sample belongs to the ten largest clones. Their specific antigens are unknown. After 10 days of culture, CD4+ T cells were isolated with the EasySep CD4+ T cell isolation kit. Sample: CD4+ T cells from PBMCs cultured without peptide, taken before COVID-19 vaccination. These TCRs come from a human donor who received a COVID-19 vaccine.

The V and J genes are TRBV6-2 or TRBV6-3 and TRBJ1-4, with 12 positions matching TRBD1. CDR1 is MNHEY and CDR2 is SVGEGT in the germline V gene. Losses at the gene ends were 4 bases for V and 8 bases for J; bases not matched to a gene: 11. CDR3 length: 17 amino acids. The CDR3 DNA reads as TGTGCCAGCAGTTCACGGCCCTTGGGGACAGGGGGCGAAAAACTGTTTTTT. It encodes CASSSRPLGTGGEKLFF.

The J gene is TRBJ2-1, the V gene TRBV6-1; 12 nucleotides line up with TRBD2. The CDR3 sequence is 16 residues long. The germline V gene encodes CDR1 MNHNS and CDR2 SASEGT. The ends lost 4 bases at V and 3 bases at J; junction bases unmatched: 4. CDR3 sequence (DNA): TGTGCCAGCAGTGTGTCTAGCGGGGGGGTCTACAATGAGCAGTTCTTC. Protein: CASSVSSGGVYNEQFF.

In its sample, this clone was seen once. The chain recombines TRBV5-4 with TRBJ2-5; unclear D gene. Between the trimmed V and J ends, which lost 1 base and 6 bases, there was a span of 16 bases. Germline CDR1 SGHNT, CDR2 YYREEE (reference sequence). The CDR3 spans 15 residues. This chain's CDR3 is CASSLLPTQGQTQYF. The CDR3 DNA reads as TGTGCCAGCAGCTTGCTTCCGACCCAAGGACAGACCCAGTACTTC.

This clone occurred a few times. The J gene is TRBJ1-1, the V gene TRBV7-9; maybe TRBD1 (5 bases). In germline, CDR1 is SEHNR, CDR2 FQNEAQ (reference sequence). CDR3 length: 14 residues. The V end lost 3 bases, the J end lost 2 bases, and 10 bases lay between the germline ends. The CDR3 is CASSFSGFNTEAFF. CDR3 coding DNA: TGTGCCAGCAGCTTCTCAGGGTTTAACACTGAAGCTTTCTTT.

The chain links TRBV5-1 to TRBJ1-3, with 8 bases fitting TRBD1. Germline values: CDR1 SGHRS, CDR2 YFSETQ. There are 15 residues in the CDR3. V lost 0 bases, J lost 3 bases, and 2 bases stayed unmatched. CDR3: CASSLAGTGGNTIYF. CDR3 coding DNA: TGCGCCAGCAGCTTGGCCGGGACAGGTGGAAACACCATATATTTT.

This rearrangement joins TRBV3-1 (or the pseudogene TRBV3-2) to TRBJ2-1, with a tentative D call TRBD2 (5 bases). V was clipped by 5 bases and J by 4 bases, with 12 bases between them. The CDR3 runs to 14 residues. CDR1 LGHDT and CDR2 YNNKEL come from the germline V gene (reference sequence). CDR3 residues: CASSFASSYNEQFF. DNA of the CDR3: TGTGCCAGCAGCTTTGCTAGCTCTTACAATGAGCAGTTCTTC.

The chain recombines TRBV5-6 with TRBJ2-2; TRBD1 matches at 8 bases. The CDR3 is made up of 15 amino acids. The germline CDR1 and CDR2 sequences are SGHDT and YYEEEE. V was clipped by 1 base and J by 6 bases; unmatched bases: 5. In nucleotides, the CDR3 is TGTGCCAGCAGCTTGCCGCGACAGGGGTCCGGGGAGCTGTTTTTT. Translating gives CASSLPRQGSGELFF.

The CDR3 DNA reads TGTGCCAGCAGCGCCGTGGGGACAGGTCCTTATGGCTACACCTTC. Translating gives CASSAVGTGPYGYTF. The J gene is TRBJ1-2, the V gene TRBV7-2, with 8 bases fitting TRBD1. Germline-derived CDR1 and CDR2 are SGHTA and FQGNSA. J gave up 5 bases and V 5 bases, and 10 bases lay outside the gene matches. The CDR3 has 15 amino acids.

The J gene is TRBJ1-1, the V gene TRBV5-1, with 8 bases aligning to TRBD1. This CDR3 has 15 amino acids. Germline V gives CDR1 SGHRS, CDR2 YFSETQ. The V and J ends lost 1 base and 4 bases, in that order; junction bases with no gene match: 6. Here the CDR3 reads CASSLIGQGSTEAFF. CDR3 DNA: TGCGCCAGCAGCTTGATCGGACAGGGCAGCACTGAAGCTTTCTTT.

This clone was detected only a few times. The J gene is TRBJ2-2, the V gene TRBV11-2, with D tentatively TRBD2 (5 bases). This CDR3 spans 17 amino acids. V lost 2 bases, J lost 1 base, and 14 bases lay in between. Germline V gene sequence: CDR1 SGHAT, CDR2 FQNNGV. As DNA, the CDR3 is TGTGCCAGCAGCTTATCCGGAGTGGCGGGGAACACCGGGGAGCTGTTTTTT. Encoded protein: CASSLSGVAGNTGELFF.

The chain joins TRBV11-2 to TRBJ1-1, with 7 bases fitting TRBD1. Germline V lookup: CDR1 SGHAT, CDR2 FQNNGV. CDR3 length equals 15 residues. Trimming took 5 bases from V and 4 from J; bases not matched to a gene: 10. The CDR3 spells CASSGRQGRGTEAFF. The CDR3 nucleotides read TGTGCCAGCAGCGGGAGACAGGGCCGGGGCACTGAAGCTTTCTTT.

The chain joins TRBV4-2 to TRBJ2-7, with 9 bases matching TRBD2. V dropped 1 base and J dropped 1; count of bases not matched to a gene: 5. CDR3 length: 16 amino acids. Germline V CDR1 and CDR2: LGHNA, YNFKEQ. The CDR3 loop reads CASSQVVAGESYEQYF. In nucleotides, the CDR3 is TGTGCCAGCAGCCAAGTTGTAGCGGGAGAGTCCTACGAGCAGTACTTC.

In DNA, the CDR3 is TGTGCCAGCAGCATGGACAGGGGCTCCTACAATGAGCAGTTCTTC. This codes for CASSMDRGSYNEQFF. The rearrangement uses TRBV7-2 and TRBJ2-1; TRBD1 matches at 9 bases. The J segment lost 0 bases and the V segment lost 5 bases, leaving 2 bases of the junction unmatched. CDR3 size: 15 residues. In germline, CDR1 is SGHTA, CDR2 FQGNSA.